The 19 T cell receptor beta chains presented below share a single source sample, sequenced in a study of blood T cell repertoires in COVID-19 (dated by TCRdb to the early 2020s). Library construction relied on the immunoSEQ multiplex PCR assay. Sourced from immuneACCESS, this table was stored by TCRdb with only in-frame sequences that have V and J called. A share of the clones is absent; for the studies checked, an unresolved V gene accounts for under half, and the remainder has no known explanation. In all, the sample holds 470,000 or so clones, and approximately 83% of those were seen once. The leading ten clones occupy approximately 3.4% of the sample. The sample comprised peripheral blood. The receptors shown here come from a human donor in a cohort sampled during active COVID-19.

This clone was picked up one time. Relative to the germline gene, one junction end is altered; a read error may explain this. The J gene is TRBJ2-2, the V gene TRBV7-7, with 9 nucleotides matching TRBD2. The germline V gene has CDR1 SSHAT and CDR2 FNYEAQ (reference sequence). The CDR3 totals 16 residues. The CDR3, as DNA: TGTGCTAGCAGCCGAACTAGCGGGTTTAACACCGGGGAGCTGTTTTTT. Translation gives CASSRTSGFNTGELFF.

The V call is TRBV27, the J call TRBJ1-6; TRBD1 matches 7 bases. V shed 6 bases and J 6 bases; nucleotides not matched to a gene: 8. CDR1 MNHEY and CDR2 SMNVEV come from the germline V gene (reference sequence). The CDR3 is 15 residues long. CDR3 region: CASSPTGQVNSPLHF. The DNA of the CDR3 is TGTGCCAGCAGCCCAACAGGACAGGTTAATTCACCCCTCCACTTT.

The chain recombines TRBV4-1 with TRBJ1-4; D not resolved. Deletions cut 0 bases from V and 8 bases from J, with 16 bases between. The CDR3 covers 16 residues. Germline V gene sequence: CDR1 MGHRA, CDR2 YSYEKL. The CDR3 bases are TGCGCCAGCAGCCAAGATATGGGGAGTGGCTTGGAAAAACTGTTTTTT. This encodes CASSQDMGSGLEKLFF.

The chain recombines TRBV6-6 with TRBJ2-7; D is perhaps TRBD1 (6 bases). Germline-derived CDR1 and CDR2 are MNHNY and SVGAGI (reference sequence). Between the trimmed V and J ends, which lost 8 bases and 12 bases, there was a span of 20 bases. The CDR3 is 12 amino acids. CDR3 protein: CASSTGPQRLYF. The CDR3 DNA reads TGTGCCAGCTCAACAGGGCCCCAAAGGCTGTACTTC.

The chain employs TRBV3-1 (or the pseudogene TRBV3-2) and TRBJ2-5; TRBD1 might be the D (6 bases). This CDR3 spans 13 amino acids. Germline V lookup: CDR1 LGHDT, CDR2 YNNKEL (reference sequence). The V end was cut by 3 bases, the J end by 4 bases, with 9 bases between. The CDR3 DNA is TGTGCCAGCAGCCAGGACAGTAGAGAGACCCAGTACTTC. Protein sequence: CASSQDSRETQYF.

This rearrangement joins TRBV28 to TRBJ2-2; D is unclear. Germline V CDR1 and CDR2: MDHEN, SYDVKM. CDR3 length: 14 amino acids. Trimming shortened V by 6 bases and J by 5 bases, and 13 bases separated the two germline ends. CDR3 nucleotides: TGTGCCAGCAGAAGGAGTGCCCAGACCGGGGAGCTGTTTTTT. Its protein is CASRRSAQTGELFF. The variable domain in full, completed from reference TRBV28 and TRBJ2-2, reads DVKVTQSSRYLVKRTGEKVFLECVQDMDHENMFWYRQDPGLGLRLIYFSYDVKMKEKGDIPEGYSVSREKKERFSLILESASTNQTSMYLCASRRSAQTGELFFGEGSRLTVL.

This clone was observed a single time. J is TRBJ2-1 and V is TRBV24-1; TRBD2 matches 8 bases. Germline CDR1 KGHDR, CDR2 SFDVKD. The CDR3 has 14 residues. V lost 8 bases, J lost 4 bases, and 6 bases stayed unmatched. CDR3: CATTASGQYNEQFF. DNA of the CDR3: TGTGCCACCACGGCTAGCGGGCAATACAATGAGCAGTTCTTC.

This chain links TRBV30 with TRBJ2-7; 7 nucleotides align to TRBD1. Germline assignment: CDR1 GTSNPN and CDR2 SVGIG (reference sequence). The CDR3 covers 14 residues. The junction had 7 bases not matched to a gene; V was cut back by 2 bases and J by 3 bases. The CDR3 sequence: CAWSIKGGRYEQYF. The CDR3 nucleotides read TGTGCCTGGAGTATAAAAGGGGGCCGCTACGAGCAGTACTTC.

The V gene is TRBV2, the J gene TRBJ2-2; 9 bases are shared with TRBD1. The germline V gene encodes CDR1 SNHLY and CDR2 FYNNEI. This CDR3 is 15 amino acids long. Trimming removed 8 bases from V and 5 bases from J; junction bases left unmatched: 9. The CDR3 nucleotides read TGTGCCAGCTTATCCGGGACAGGGAGGACCGGGGAGCTGTTTTTT. This sequence encodes CASLSGTGRTGELFF.

The chain combines TRBV2 with TRBJ1-5; the D gene is possibly TRBD1 (6 bases). Trimming removed 5 bases from V and 13 bases from J, with 24 bases in between. The CDR3 sequence is 15 residues long. CDR1 and CDR2 (germline): SNHLY, FYNNEI. The CDR3 DNA is TGTGCCAGCAGTCCGGGGGGGGCTCTCCGAATGGCTCAGCATTTT. This translates into CASSPGGALRMAQHF.

The chain combines TRBV29-1 with TRBJ1-3, with D hard to call. Germline loops: CDR1 SQVTM, CDR2 ANQGSEA. This CDR3 has 13 residues. Trimming pared 5 bases from V and 0 bases from J, leaving 8 bases between. The DNA for the CDR3 is TGCAGCGTTCAGATGCTCTCTGGAAACACCATATATTTT. Translating it yields CSVQMLSGNTIYF. The full variable domain, its missing parts supplied by reference TRBV29-1 and TRBJ1-3, is SAVISQKPSRDICQRGTSLTIQCQVDSQVTMMFWYRQQPGQSLTLIATANQGSEATYESGFVIDKFPISRPNLTFSTLTVSNMSPEDSSIYLCSVQMLSGNTIYFGEGSWLTVV.

The chain recombines TRBV4-1 with TRBJ2-7; D is unresolved. Germline CDR1 MGHRA, CDR2 YSYEKL. Trimming cost V 0 bases and J 3 bases, with 6 bases left between them. The CDR3 totals 13 residues. The CDR3 bases are TGCGCCAGCAGCCAAGAAACAGTCTACGAGCAGTACTTC. Its protein product is CASSQETVYEQYF.

The chain links TRBV4-2 to TRBJ1-6; 8 bases fit TRBD1. V shed 3 bases, J shed 7 bases, and the junction held 5 bases outside the gene matches. CDR1 and CDR2 from the germline V gene are LGHNA and YNFKEQ. The CDR3 covers 15 residues. The CDR3 coding sequence is TGTGCCAGCAGCCAGGGACAGGACGCGAATTCACCCCTCCACTTT. This sequence encodes CASSQGQDANSPLHF.

This clone was observed once. The chain has TRBV14 and TRBJ2-5; no definite D call. This CDR3 has 14 residues. CDR1 is SGHDN and CDR2 is FVKESK in the germline V gene. V gave up 0 bases and J gave up 5 bases, with 10 bases separating them. This CDR3 reads CASSQDEARETQYF. The CDR3 nucleotides are TGTGCCAGCAGCCAAGATGAGGCCCGGGAGACCCAGTACTTC.

This clone was counted once. The V and J genes are TRBV4-1 and TRBJ2-1; 8 nucleotides align to TRBD2. V trimming: 2 bases; J trimming: 2 bases; junction bases outside the gene matches: 5. Germline loops: CDR1 MGHRA, CDR2 YSYEKL. The CDR3 contains 16 residues. CDR3 loop: CASSQPGAGAYNEQFF. DNA of the CDR3: TGCGCCAGCAGCCAACCTGGAGCGGGAGCCTACAATGAGCAGTTCTTC.

This chain links TRBV3-1 (or the pseudogene TRBV3-2) with TRBJ2-7; 7 bases are a match to TRBD2. The CDR3 spans 17 residues. V lost 2 bases to trimming and J lost 0 bases; unmatched junction nucleotides: 10. Germline V gene lookup returns CDR1 LGHDT and CDR2 YNNKEL (reference sequence). In nucleotides, the CDR3 is TGTGCCAGCAGCCAAATTCCGCTAGCGGAATTCTCCTACGAGCAGTACTTC. It is translated as CASSQIPLAEFSYEQYF.

This clone has only a few counts. V and J are TRBV19 and TRBJ2-1; 7 nucleotides align to TRBD2. The V segment lost 5 bases and the J segment 9 bases; nucleotides outside the gene matches: 7. The CDR3 contains 13 residues. CDR1 LNHDA and CDR2 SQIVND come from the germline V gene (reference sequence). The CDR3 loop reads CASSAAGMSEQFF. The DNA for the CDR3 is TGTGCCAGTAGTGCAGCGGGAATGAGTGAGCAGTTCTTC. Full variable domain (rest looked up from reference TRBV19 and TRBJ2-1): DGGITQSPKYLFRKEGQNVTLSCEQNLNHDAMYWYRQDPGQGLRLIYYSQIVNDFQKGDIAEGYSVSREKKESFPLTVTSAQKNPTAFYLCASSAAGMSEQFFGPGTRLTVL.

The chain combines TRBV28 with TRBJ1-5; 7 bases are a match to TRBD1. The CDR3 has 15 residues. The ends lost 2 bases at V and 0 bases at J; junction bases unmatched: 1. The V gene's germline CDR1 is MDHEN and CDR2 SYDVKM. In DNA form, the CDR3 reads TGTGCCAGCAGTTTAACAGGGGATAGCAATCAGCCCCAGCATTTT. Translating gives CASSLTGDSNQPQHF.

This chain uses TRBV28 with TRBJ2-1; D is uncertain. In germline, CDR1 is MDHEN, CDR2 SYDVKM. The CDR3 extends over 15 amino acids. Trimming stripped 0 bases from V and 4 bases from J, with 10 bases between. Here the CDR3 DNA reads TGTGCCAGCAGTTTATGGAGACACCTTTACAATGAGCAGTTCTTC. Protein: CASSLWRHLYNEQFF.